Given below is one T cell receptor beta chain in context. The method was immunoSEQ multiplex PCR; TCRdb's version includes in-frame clones alone and lacks a portion of them. The data show about 400,000 clones, roughly 86% seen once. The data were obtained in a study of blood T cell repertoires in COVID-19. The sample taken for sequencing was PBMCs or T cells enriched from blood (not recorded which). The receptor's source is a woman in her 30s who had recovered from COVID-19.

The CDR3 region is CASSYSPAGTEAFF. CDR3 DNA: TGTGCCAGCAGTTACTCGCCGGCGGGAACTGAAGCTTTCTTT. The chain combines TRBV6-5 with TRBJ1-1; D unclear. V was shortened by 0 bases and J by 5 bases, with 10 bases between the two germline ends. Germline CDR1 is MNHEY and CDR2 is SVGAGI. The CDR3 covers 14 residues.